This T cell receptor (beta chain) was profiled in a study of siplizumab effects on memory and regulatory T cells. Germline V gene sequence: CDR1 SGDLS, CDR2 YYNGEE. Trimming took 0 bases from V and 0 from J, leaving 7 bases between them. The CDR3 sequence is 15 residues long. Measured with immunoSEQ multiplex PCR; TCRdb has only the in-frame clones, and not every one. The top ten clones hold roughly two fifths of a sample with 55,000 to 70,000 clones, 93% of them seen once. Sequenced input: CD8+ T cells sorted from blood. The sequence was collected from a human donor in good health. The V and J genes are TRBV9 and TRBJ1-5; D may be TRBD1 (5 bases). The CDR3 region is CASSVVGDSNQPQHF. CDR3 DNA sequence: TGTGCCAGCAGCGTAGTGGGGGATAGCAATCAGCCCCAGCATTTT.